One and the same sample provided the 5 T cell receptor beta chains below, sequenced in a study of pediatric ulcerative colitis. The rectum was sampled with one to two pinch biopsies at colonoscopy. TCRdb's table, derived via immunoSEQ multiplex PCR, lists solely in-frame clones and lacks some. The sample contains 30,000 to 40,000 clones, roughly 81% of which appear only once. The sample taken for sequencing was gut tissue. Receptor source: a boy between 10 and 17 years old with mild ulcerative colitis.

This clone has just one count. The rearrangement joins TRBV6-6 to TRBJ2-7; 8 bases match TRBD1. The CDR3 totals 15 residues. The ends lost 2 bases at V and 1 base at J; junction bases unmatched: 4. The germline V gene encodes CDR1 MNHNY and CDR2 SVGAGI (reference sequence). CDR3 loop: CASSYPTGGSYEQYF. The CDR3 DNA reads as TGTGCCAGCAGTTACCCCACAGGGGGGTCCTACGAGCAGTACTTC.

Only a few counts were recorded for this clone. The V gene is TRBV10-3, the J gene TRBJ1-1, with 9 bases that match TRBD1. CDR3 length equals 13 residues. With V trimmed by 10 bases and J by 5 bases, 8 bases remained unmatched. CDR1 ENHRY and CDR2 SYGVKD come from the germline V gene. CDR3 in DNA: TGTGCCACTCTGGGACAGGGAGAAACTGAAGCTTTCTTT. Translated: CATLGQGETEAFF.

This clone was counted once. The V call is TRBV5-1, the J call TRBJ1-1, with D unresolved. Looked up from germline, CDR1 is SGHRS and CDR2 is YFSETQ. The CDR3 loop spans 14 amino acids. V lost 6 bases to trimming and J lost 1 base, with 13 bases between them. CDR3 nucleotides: TGCGCCAGCACCCTTGGCTCAGGGAACACTGAAGCTTTCTTT. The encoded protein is CASTLGSGNTEAFF.

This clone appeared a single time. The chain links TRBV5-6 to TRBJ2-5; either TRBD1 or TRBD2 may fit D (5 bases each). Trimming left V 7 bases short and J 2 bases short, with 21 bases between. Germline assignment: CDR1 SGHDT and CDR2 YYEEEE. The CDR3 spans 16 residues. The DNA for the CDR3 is TGTGCCAGCGGTTTCTACCCGGGACGGGGACAAGAGACCCAGTACTTC. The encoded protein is CASGFYPGRGQETQYF.

The CDR3 region is CASGLGLLSSYEQYF. The CDR3, as DNA: TGTGCCAGCGGCTTAGGACTCCTGAGCTCCTACGAGCAGTACTTC. The chain is built from TRBV6-1 and TRBJ2-7; D might be TRBD2 (5 bases). CDR1 MNHNS and CDR2 SASEGT come from the germline V gene. The CDR3 extends over 15 amino acids. V was pared by 8 bases and J by 0 bases, with 17 bases between.